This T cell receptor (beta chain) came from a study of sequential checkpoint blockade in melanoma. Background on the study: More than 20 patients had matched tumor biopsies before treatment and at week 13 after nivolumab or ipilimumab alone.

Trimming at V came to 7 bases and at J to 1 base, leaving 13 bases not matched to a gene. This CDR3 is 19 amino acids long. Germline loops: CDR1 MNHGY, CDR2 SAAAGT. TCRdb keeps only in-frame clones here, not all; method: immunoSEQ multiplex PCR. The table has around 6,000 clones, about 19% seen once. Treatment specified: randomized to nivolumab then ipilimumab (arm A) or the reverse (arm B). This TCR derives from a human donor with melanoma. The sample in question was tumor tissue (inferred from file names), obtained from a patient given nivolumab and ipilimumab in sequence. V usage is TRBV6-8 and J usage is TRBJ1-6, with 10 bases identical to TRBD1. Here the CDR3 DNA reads TGTGCCAGCAAAACCCCTCTCGGACAGGGGGAATCCTATAATTCACCCCTCCACTTT. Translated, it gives CASKTPLGQGESYNSPLHF.